Below, 5 T cell receptor beta chains from the same sample are listed, as sequenced in a study of human T cells and chemical hapten exposure (dated by TCRdb to about 2021). The time point label of this sample denotes: patch test 2, 6 weeks after DPC sensitization. Interpreted using the paper, the treatment or condition label stands for: therapeutic diphenylcyclopropenone sensitization with weekly scalp DPC. Library method: RACE. The sequencing machine was a NextSeq 500. TCRdb reprocessed the public reads (quality trimming at Q25 with fastp, clone calling with MiXCR) and kept in-frame beta chains. Rows are unified per CDR3 protein, each entry keeping the most common DNA and genes. The table for this sample lists about 140,000 distinct CDR3 sequences; approximately 10% of them were counted only once. More than 1.1% of the sample belongs to the ten largest clones. The sample here was whole blood, taken in connection with sensitization to the hapten diphenylcyclopropenone (DPC). The receptor source for this set is a woman aged 50 to 65 with alopecia areata. Some clones in this sample may be carry-over from other donors' samples.

This clonotype was observed a few times. Because the CDR3's place on the DNA is in doubt, the DNA is left out and the CDR3 is given as listed by TCRdb. J is TRBJ1-1 and V is TRBV10-1; TRBD1 is taken as the D call from the table, unchecked against the DNA. Inclusive of both ends, the CDR3 amounts to 14 amino acids. Per the germline V gene, CDR1 is WNHNN and CDR2 is SYGVQD (reference sequence). CDR3 loop: CASSFGAGGTEVFF.

This clonotype was seen repeatedly, ten times or more. The chain combines TRBV27 with TRBJ2-7; 7 nucleotides line up with TRBD2. The junction had 5 bases not matched to a gene; V was cut back by 3 bases and J by 0 bases. Germline CDR1 is MNHEY and CDR2 is SMNVEV (reference sequence). The length of the CDR3 is 15 residues. Here the CDR3 reads CASSLRAGLSYEQYF. The CDR3 nucleotides are TGTGCCAGCAGTTTGCGAGCGGGGCTCTCCTACGAGCAGTACTTC.

The V gene is TRBV27, the J gene TRBJ1-1, with D possibly matching TRBD1 (5 bases). The V end was cut by 1 base, the J end by 12 bases, with 12 bases between. The germline CDR1 and CDR2 sequences are MNHEY and SMNVEV (reference sequence). CDR3 size: 12 residues. The CDR3 reads CASSLFSRVTFF. Here the CDR3 DNA reads TGTGCCAGCAGTTTATTCTCCAGGGTAACTTTCTTT.

This clonotype occurred a few times. This chain joins TRBV20-1 and TRBJ2-7; D tentatively fits TRBD1 or TRBD2 (5 bases each). The germline CDR1 and CDR2 sequences are DFQATT and SNEGSKA (reference sequence). The CDR3 is 15 amino acids. The germline V and J ends were trimmed by 5 bases and 0 bases, with 17 bases remaining between them. The CDR3 sequence is CSALPASGPSYEQYF. The CDR3 DNA is TGCAGTGCTCTCCCAGCTTCGGGACCCTCCTACGAGCAGTACTTC.

This clonotype was recorded at least ten times. V and J are TRBV10-3 and TRBJ1-2; D gene ambiguous. V was cut by 5 bases and J by 6 bases, with 16 bases left in between. CDR3 length: 14 amino acids. CDR1 ENHRY and CDR2 SYGVKD come from the germline V gene. In nucleotides, the CDR3 is TGTGCCATCAGTCCCGAAAGTGGGTCAGATGGCTACACCTTC. Its translation is CAISPESGSDGYTF.